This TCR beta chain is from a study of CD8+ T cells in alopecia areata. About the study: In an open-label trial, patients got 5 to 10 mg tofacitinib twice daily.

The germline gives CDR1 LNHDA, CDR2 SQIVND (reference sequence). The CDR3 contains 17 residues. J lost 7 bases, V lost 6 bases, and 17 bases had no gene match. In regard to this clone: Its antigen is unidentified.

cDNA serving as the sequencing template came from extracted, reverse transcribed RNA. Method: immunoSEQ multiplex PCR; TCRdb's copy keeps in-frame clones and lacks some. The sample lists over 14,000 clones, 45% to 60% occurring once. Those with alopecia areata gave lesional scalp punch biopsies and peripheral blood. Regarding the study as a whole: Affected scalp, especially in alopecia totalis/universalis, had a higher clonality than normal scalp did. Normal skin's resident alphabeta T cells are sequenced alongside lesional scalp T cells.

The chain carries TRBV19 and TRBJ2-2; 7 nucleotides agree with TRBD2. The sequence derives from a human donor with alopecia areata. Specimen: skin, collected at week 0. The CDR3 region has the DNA TGTGCCAGTAGCTCTAGCCTCTGGGAGGGCCACGACGGGGAGCTGTTTTTT. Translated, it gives CASSSSLWEGHDGELFF. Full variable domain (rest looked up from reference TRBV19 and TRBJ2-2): DGGITQSPKYLFRKEGQNVTLSCEQNLNHDAMYWYRQDPGQGLRLIYYSQIVNDFQKGDIAEGYSVSREKKESFPLTVTSAQKNPTAFYLCASSSSLWEGHDGELFFGEGSRLTVL.